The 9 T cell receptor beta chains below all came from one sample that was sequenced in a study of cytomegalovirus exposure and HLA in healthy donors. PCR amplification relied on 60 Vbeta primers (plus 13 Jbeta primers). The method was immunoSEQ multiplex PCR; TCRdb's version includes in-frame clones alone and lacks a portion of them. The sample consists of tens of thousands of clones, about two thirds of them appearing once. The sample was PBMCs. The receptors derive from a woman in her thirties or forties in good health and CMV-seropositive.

CDR3 loop: CASGRGTGDEKLFF. The CDR3 bases are TGTGCTAGTGGTCGCGGGACAGGGGATGAAAAACTGTTTTTT. The chain couples TRBV12-5 to TRBJ1-4; 10 bases agree with TRBD1. CDR1 and CDR2 (germline): LGHNT, FRNRAP. The CDR3 consists of 14 residues. J gave up 6 bases and V 5 bases, and 3 bases lay outside the gene matches.

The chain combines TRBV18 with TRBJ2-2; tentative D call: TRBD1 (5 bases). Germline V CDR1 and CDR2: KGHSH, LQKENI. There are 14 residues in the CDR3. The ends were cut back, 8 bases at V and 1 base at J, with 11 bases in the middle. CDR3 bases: TGTGCCAGCACAAGAGGACAGAACACCGGGGAGCTGTTTTTT. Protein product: CASTRGQNTGELFF.

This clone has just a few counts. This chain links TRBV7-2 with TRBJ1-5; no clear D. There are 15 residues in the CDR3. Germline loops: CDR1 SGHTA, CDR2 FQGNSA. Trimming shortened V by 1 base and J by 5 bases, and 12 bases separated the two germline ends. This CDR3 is CASSLDPGPDQPQHF. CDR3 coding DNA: TGTGCCAGCAGCTTAGATCCGGGTCCGGATCAGCCCCAGCATTTT. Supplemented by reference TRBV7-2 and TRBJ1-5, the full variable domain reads GAGVSQSPSNKVTEKGKDVELRCDPISGHTALYWYRQSLGQGLEFLIYFQGNSAPDKSGLPSDRFSAERTGGSVSTLTIQRTQQEDSAVYLCASSLDPGPDQPQHFGDGTRLSIL.

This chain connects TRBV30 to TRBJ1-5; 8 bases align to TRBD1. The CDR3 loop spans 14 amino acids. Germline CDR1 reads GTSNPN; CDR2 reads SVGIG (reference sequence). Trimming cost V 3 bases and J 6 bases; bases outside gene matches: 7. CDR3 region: CAWRLQGEAQPQHF. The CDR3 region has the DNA TGTGCCTGGAGGTTACAGGGGGAGGCTCAGCCCCAGCATTTT.

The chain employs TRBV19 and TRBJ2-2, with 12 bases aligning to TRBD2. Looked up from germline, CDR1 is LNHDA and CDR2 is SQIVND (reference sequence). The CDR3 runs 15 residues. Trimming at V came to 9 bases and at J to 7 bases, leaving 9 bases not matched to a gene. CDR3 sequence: CASSSGGARVGELFF. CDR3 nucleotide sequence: TGTGCCAGCTCTAGCGGGGGGGCCCGGGTCGGGGAGCTGTTTTTT.

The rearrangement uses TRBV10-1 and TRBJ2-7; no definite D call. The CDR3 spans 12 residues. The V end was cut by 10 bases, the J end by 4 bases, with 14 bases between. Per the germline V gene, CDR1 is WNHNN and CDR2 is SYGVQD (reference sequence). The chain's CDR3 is CAIHKPLYEQYF. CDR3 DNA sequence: TGCGCCATCCATAAGCCCCTTTACGAGCAGTACTTC.

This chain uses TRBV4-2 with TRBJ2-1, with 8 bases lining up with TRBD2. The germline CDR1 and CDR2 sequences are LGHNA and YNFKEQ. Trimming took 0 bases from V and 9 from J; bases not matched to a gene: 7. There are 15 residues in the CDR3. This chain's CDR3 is CASSQDLGTSGEQFF. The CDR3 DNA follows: TGTGCCAGCAGCCAAGATCTGGGCACTAGCGGTGAGCAGTTCTTC.

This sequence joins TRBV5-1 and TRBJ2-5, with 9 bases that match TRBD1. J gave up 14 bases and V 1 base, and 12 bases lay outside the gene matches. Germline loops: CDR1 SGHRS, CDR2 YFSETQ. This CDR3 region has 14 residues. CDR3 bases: TGCGCCAGCAGCTTGAGGGAGCGGACAGGGGCGCGATACTTC. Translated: CASSLRERTGARYF.

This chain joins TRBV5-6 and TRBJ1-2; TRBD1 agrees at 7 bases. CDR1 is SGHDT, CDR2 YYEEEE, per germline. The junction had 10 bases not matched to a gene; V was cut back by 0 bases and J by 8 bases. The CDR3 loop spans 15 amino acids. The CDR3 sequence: CASSLVGYRDRGYTF. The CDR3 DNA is TGTGCCAGCAGCTTGGTAGGGTACCGGGACAGAGGCTACACCTTC.